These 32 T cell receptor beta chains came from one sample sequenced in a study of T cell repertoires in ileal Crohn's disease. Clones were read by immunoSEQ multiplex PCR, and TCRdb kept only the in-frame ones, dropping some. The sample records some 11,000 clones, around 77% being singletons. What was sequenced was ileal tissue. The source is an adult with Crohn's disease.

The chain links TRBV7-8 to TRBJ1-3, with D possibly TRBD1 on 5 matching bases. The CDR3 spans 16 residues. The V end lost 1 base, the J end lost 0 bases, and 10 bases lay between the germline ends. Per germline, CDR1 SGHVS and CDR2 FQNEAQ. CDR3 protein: CASSLVRASSGNTIYF. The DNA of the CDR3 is TGTGCCAGCAGCTTAGTCAGGGCTTCCTCTGGAAACACCATATATTTT.

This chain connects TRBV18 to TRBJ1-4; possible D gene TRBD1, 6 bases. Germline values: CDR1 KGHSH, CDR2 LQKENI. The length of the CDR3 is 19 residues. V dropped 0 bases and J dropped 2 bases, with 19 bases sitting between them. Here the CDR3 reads CASSPPIRTGRSTNEKLFF. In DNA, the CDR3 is TGTGCCAGCTCACCACCTATACGCACAGGGCGTTCGACTAATGAAAAACTGTTTTTT.

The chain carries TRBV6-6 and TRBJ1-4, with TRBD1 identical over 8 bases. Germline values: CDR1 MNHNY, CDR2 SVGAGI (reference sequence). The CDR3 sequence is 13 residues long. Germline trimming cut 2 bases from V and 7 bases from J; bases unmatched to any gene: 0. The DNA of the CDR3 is TGTGCCAGCAGTTACGGACAGGGTGAAAAACTGTTTTTT. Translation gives CASSYGQGEKLFF.

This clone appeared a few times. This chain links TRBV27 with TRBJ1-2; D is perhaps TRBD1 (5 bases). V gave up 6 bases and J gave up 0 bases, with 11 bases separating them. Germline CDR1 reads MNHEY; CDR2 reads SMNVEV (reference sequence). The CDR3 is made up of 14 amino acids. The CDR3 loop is CASREGGANYGYTF. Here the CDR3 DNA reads TGTGCCAGCAGGGAGGGAGGGGCTAACTATGGCTACACCTTC.

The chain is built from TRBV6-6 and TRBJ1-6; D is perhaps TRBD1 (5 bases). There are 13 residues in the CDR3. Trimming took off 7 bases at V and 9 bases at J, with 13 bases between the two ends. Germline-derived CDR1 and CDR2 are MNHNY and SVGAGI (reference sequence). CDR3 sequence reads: CASTPGVGSPLHF. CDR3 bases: TGTGCCAGCACCCCGGGGGTGGGTTCACCCCTCCACTTT.

The CDR3 reads CASSPLAVLVNEQFF. In nucleotides, the CDR3 is TGTGCCAGCAGTCCCCTAGCGGTTCTTGTCAATGAGCAGTTCTTC. The chain employs TRBV27 and TRBJ2-1; 7 bases line up with TRBD2. Trimming at V came to 5 bases and at J to 6 bases, leaving 10 bases not matched to a gene. The CDR3 contains 15 residues. Germline CDR1 MNHEY, CDR2 SMNVEV (reference sequence).

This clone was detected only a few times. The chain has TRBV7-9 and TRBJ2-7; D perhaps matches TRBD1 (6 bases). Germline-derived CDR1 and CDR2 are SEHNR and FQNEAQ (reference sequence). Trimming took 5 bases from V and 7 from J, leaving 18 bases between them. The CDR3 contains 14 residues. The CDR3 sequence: CASSLDSSIGEQYF. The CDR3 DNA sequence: TGTGCCAGCAGCCTGGACAGTTCAATTGGAGAGCAGTACTTC.

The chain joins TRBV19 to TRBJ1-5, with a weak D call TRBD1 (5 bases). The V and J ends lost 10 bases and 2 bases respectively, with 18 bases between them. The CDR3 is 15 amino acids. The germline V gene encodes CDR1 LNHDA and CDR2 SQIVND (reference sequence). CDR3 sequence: CATSPGGVGNQPQHF. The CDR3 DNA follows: TGTGCCACCTCCCCGGGGGGAGTAGGCAATCAGCCCCAGCATTTT.

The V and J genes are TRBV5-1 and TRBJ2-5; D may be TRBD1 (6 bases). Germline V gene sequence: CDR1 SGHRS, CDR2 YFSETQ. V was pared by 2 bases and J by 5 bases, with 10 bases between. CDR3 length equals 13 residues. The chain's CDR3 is CASSFGQGETQYF. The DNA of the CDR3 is TGCGCCAGCAGCTTTGGTCAGGGGGAGACCCAGTACTTC.

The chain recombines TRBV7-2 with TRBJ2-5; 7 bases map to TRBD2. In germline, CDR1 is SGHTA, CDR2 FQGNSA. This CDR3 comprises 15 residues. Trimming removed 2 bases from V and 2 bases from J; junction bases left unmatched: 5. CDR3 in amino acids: CASSLSASGQETQYF. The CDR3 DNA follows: TGTGCCAGCAGCTTAAGCGCTAGCGGACAAGAGACCCAGTACTTC.

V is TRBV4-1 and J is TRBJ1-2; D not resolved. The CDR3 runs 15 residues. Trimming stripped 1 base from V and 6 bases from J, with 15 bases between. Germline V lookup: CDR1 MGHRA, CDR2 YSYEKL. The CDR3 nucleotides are TGCGCCAGCAGCCAAGCTCAAAAGGAGGGAAATGGCTACACCTTC. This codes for CASSQAQKEGNGYTF.

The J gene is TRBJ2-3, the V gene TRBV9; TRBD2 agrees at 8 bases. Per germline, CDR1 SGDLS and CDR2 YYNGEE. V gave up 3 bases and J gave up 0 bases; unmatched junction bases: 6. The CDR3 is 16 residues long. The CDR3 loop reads CASSARGDTSTDTQYF. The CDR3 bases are TGTGCCAGCAGCGCGCGGGGGGACACAAGCACAGATACGCAGTATTTT.

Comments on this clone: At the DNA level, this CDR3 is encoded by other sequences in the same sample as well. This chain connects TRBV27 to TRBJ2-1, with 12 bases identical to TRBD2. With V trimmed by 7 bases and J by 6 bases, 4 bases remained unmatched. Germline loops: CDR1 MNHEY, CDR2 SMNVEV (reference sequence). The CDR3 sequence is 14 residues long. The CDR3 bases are TGTGCCAGCAAGGCTAGCGGGGGGGGCAATGAGCAGTTCTTC. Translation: CASKASGGGNEQFF.

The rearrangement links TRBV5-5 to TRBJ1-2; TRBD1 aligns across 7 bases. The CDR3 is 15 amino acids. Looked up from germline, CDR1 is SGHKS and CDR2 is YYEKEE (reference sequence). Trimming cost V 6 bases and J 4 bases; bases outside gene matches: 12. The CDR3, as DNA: TGTGCCAGCACCACTATACCGGAGGGGGCCTATGGCTACACCTTC. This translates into CASTTIPEGAYGYTF. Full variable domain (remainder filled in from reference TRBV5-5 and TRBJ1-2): DAGVTQSPTHLIKTRGQQVTLRCSPISGHKSVSWYQQVLGQGPQFIFQYYEKEERGRGNFPDRFSARQFPNYSSELNVNALLLGDSALYLCASTTIPEGAYGYTFGSGTRLTVV.

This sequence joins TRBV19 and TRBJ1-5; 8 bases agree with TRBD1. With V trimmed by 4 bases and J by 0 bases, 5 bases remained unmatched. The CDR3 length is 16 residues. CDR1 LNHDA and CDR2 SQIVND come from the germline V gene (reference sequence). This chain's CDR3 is CASSTDRALSNQPQHF. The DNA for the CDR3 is TGTGCCAGTAGTACGGACAGGGCCCTTAGCAATCAGCCCCAGCATTTT.

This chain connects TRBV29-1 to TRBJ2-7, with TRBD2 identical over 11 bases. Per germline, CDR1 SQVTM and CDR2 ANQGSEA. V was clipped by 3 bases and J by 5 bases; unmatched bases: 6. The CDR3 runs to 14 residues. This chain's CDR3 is CSVDTSGSGDEQYF. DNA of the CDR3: TGCAGCGTTGATACTAGCGGGAGTGGGGACGAGCAGTACTTC.

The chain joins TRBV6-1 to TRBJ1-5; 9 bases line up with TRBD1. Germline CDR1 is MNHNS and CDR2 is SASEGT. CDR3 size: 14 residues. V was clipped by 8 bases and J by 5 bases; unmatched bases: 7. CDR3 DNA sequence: TGTGCCAGCGGGGACAGGGAAAGGCATCAGCCCCAGCATTTT. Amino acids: CASGDRERHQPQHF.

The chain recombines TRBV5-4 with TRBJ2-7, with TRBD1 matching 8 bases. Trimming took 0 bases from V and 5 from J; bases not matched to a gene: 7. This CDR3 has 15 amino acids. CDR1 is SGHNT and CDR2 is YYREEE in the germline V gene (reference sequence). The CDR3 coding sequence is TGTGCCAGCAGCTTGGTGGGGACAGGAGGAGACGAGCAGTACTTC. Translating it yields CASSLVGTGGDEQYF.

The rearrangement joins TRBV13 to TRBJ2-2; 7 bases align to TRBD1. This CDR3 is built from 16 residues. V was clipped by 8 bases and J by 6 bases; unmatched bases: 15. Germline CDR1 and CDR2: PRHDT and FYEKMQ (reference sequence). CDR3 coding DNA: TGTGCCAGCCATTTGAGGGGGCAGGGAGTCCCCGGGGAGCTGTTTTTT. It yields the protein CASHLRGQGVPGELFF.

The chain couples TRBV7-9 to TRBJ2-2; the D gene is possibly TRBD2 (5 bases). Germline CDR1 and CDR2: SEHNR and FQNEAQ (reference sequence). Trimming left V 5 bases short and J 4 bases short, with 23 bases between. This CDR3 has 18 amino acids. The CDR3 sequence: CASSPPGRERMGTGELFF. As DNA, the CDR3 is TGTGCCAGCAGCCCCCCCGGTCGGGAAAGAATGGGCACCGGGGAGCTGTTTTTT.

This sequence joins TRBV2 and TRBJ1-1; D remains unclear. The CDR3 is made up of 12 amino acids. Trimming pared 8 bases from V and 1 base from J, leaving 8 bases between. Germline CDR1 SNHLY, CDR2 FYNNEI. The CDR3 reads CASDQKNTEAFF. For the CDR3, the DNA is TGTGCCAGCGATCAGAAGAACACTGAAGCTTTCTTT.

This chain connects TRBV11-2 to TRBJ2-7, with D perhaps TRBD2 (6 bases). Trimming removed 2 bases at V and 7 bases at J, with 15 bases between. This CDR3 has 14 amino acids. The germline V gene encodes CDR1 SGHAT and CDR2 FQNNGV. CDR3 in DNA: TGTGCCAGCAGCTTATCCTTGTCGGCGGGGGAGCAGTACTTC. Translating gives CASSLSLSAGEQYF.

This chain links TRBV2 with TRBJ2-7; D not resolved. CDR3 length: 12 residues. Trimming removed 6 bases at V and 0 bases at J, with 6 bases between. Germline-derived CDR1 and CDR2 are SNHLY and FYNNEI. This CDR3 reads CASSPSSYEQYF. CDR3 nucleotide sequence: TGTGCCAGCAGCCCTAGCTCCTACGAGCAGTACTTC. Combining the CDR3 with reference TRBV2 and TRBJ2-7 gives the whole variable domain EPEVTQTPSHQVTQMGQEVILRCVPISNHLYFYWYRQILGQKVEFLVSFYNNEISEKSEIFDDQFSVERPDGSNFTLKIRSTKLEDSAMYFCASSPSSYEQYFGPGTRLTVT.

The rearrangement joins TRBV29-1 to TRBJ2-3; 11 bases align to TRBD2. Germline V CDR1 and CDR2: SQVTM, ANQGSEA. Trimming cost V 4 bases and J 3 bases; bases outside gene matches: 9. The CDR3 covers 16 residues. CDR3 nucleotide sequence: TGCAGCGTTGGTAGTACTAGCGGGGGCCGAACAGATACGCAGTATTTT. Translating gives CSVGSTSGGRTDTQYF.

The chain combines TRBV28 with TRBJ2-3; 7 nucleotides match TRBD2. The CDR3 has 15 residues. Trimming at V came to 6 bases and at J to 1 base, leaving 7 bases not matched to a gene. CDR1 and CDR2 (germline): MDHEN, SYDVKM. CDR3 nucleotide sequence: TGTGCCAGCAGCTCCCCTAGCGGAGGCACAGATACGCAGTATTTT. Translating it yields CASSSPSGGTDTQYF.

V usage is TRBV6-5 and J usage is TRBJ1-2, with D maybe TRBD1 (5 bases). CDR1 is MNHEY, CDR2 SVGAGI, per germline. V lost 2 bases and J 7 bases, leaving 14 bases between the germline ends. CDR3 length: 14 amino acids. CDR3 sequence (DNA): TGTGCCAGCAGTTACGGCAGGGAGGGAGGTGGCTACACCTTC. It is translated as CASSYGREGGGYTF.

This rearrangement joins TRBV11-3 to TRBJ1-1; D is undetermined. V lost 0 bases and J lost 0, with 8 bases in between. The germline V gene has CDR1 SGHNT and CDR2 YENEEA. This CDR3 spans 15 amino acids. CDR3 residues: CASSLEEGMNTEAFF. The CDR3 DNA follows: TGTGCCAGCAGCTTAGAGGAGGGAATGAACACTGAAGCTTTCTTT. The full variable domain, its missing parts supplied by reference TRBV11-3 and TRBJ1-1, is EAGVVQSPRYKIIEKKQPVAFWCNPISGHNTLYWYLQNLGQGPELLIRYENEEAVDDSQLPKDRFSAERLKGVDSTLKIQPAELGDSAVYLCASSLEEGMNTEAFFGQGTRLTVV.

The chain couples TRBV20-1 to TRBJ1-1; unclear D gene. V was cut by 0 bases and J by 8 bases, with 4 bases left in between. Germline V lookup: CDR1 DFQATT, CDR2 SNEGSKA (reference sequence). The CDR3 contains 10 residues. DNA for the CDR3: TGCAGTGCTAGAGACAGAGAAGCTTTCTTT. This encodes CSARDREAFF.

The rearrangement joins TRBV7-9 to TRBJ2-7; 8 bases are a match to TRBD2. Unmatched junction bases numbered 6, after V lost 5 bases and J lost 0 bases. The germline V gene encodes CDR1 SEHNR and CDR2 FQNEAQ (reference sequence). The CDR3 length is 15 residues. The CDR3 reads CASSRGTSVSYEQYF. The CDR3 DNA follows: TGTGCCAGCAGCCGAGGGACTAGTGTCTCCTACGAGCAGTACTTC.

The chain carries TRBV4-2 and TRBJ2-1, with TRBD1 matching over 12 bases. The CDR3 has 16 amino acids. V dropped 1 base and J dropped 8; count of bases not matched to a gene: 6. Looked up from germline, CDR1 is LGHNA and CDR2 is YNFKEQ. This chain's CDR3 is CASSQGGGTGGDEQFF. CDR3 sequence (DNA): TGTGCCAGCAGCCAAGGAGGAGGGACAGGGGGCGATGAGCAGTTCTTC.

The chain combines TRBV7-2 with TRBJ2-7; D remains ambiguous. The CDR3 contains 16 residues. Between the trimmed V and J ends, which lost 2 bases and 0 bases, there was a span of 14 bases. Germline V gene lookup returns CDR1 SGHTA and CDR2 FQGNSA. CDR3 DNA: TGTGCCAGCAGCTTACTCGGAATGGGCGACTCCTACGAGCAGTACTTC. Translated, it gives CASSLLGMGDSYEQYF.

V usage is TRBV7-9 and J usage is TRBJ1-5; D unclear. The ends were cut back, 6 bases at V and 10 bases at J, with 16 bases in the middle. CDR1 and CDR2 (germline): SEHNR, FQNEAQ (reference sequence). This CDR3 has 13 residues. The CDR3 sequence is CASSLTLTTPQHF. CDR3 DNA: TGTGCCAGCAGTTTGACTCTAACAACCCCCCAGCATTTT.